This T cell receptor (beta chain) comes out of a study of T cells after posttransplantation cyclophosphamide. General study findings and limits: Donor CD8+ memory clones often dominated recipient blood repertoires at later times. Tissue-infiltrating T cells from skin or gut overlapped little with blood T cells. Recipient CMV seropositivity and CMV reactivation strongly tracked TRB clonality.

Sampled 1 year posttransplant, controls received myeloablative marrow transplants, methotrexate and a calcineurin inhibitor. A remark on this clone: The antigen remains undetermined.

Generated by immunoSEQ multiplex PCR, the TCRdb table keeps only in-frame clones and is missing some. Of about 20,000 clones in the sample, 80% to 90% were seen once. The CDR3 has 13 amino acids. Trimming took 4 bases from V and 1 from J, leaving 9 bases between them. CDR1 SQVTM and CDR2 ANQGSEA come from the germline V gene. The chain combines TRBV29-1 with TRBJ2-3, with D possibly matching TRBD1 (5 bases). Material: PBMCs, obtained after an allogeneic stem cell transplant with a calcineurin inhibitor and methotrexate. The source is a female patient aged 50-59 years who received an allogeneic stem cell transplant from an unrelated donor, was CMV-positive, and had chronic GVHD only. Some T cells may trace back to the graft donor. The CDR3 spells CSVVIQGTDTQYF. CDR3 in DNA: TGCAGCGTTGTTATACAGGGCACAGATACGCAGTATTTT.